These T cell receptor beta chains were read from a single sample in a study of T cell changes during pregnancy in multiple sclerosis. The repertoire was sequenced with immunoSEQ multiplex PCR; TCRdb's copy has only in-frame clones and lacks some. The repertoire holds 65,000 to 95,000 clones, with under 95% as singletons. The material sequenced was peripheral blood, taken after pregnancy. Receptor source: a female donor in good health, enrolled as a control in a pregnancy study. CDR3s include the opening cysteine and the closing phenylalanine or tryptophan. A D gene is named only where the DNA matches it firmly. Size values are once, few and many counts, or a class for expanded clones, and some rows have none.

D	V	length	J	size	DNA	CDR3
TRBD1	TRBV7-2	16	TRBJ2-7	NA	TGTGCCAGCAGCTTAGAACGACGGCAGGGGGCTGAAGAGCAGTACTTC	CASSLERRQGAEEQYF
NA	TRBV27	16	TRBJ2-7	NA	TGTGCCAGCAGTTCCCTGACGGGGGTACGGAGCTACGAGCAGTACTTC	CASSSLTGVRSYEQYF
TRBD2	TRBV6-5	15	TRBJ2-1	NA	TGTGCCAGCAGTTACTCGATCGGGGGGTCTGCTGAGCAGTTCTTC	CASSYSIGGSAEQFF
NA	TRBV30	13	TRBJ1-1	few	TGTGCCTGGGGAAGGGGCTTGAACACTGAAGCTTTCTTT	CAWGRGLNTEAFF
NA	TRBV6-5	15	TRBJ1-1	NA	TGTGCCAGCAGTTACGCGGGCCGGGGGAACACTGAAGCTTTCTTT	CASSYAGRGNTEAFF
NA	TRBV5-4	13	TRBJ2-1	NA	TGTGCCAGCAGCATTACAGGGCGCAATGAGCAGTTCTTC	CASSITGRNEQFF
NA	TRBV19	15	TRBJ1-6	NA	TGTGCCAGTTCCGGGAATCCAGGAGTTAATTCACCCCTCCACTTT	CASSGNPGVNSPLHF
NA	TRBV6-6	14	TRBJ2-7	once	TGTGCCAGCAGTTACTCGTCAGGGGCGTGGGAGCAGTACTTC	CASSYSSGAWEQYF
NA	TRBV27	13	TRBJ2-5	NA	TGTGCCAGCAGTTTGGGTGGCGGAGAGACCCAGTACTTC	CASSLGGGETQYF
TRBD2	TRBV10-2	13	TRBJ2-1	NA	TGCGCCAGCAAACTAGCGGGAGGCGATGAGCAGTTCTTC	CASKLAGGDEQFF
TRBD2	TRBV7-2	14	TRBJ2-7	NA	TGTGCCAGCAGCCCGACTAGCGGATTCTACGAGCAGTACTTC	CASSPTSGFYEQYF
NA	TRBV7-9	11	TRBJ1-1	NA	TGTGCCAGCAGCTTCTCCCCTGAAGCTTTCTTT	CASSFSPEAFF
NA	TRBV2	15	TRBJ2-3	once	TGTGCCAGCAGGCCTCAGCGCTATTCCACAGATACGCAGTATTTT	CASRPQRYSTDTQYF
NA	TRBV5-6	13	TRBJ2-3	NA	TGTGCCAGCAGCTTGGGGGCCCACGATACGCAGTATTTT	CASSLGAHDTQYF
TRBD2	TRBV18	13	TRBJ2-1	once	TGTGCCAGCTCACCACCCGCCGGGACTAGCAAGTTCTTC	CASSPPAGTSKFF
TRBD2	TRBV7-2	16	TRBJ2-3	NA	TGTGCCAGCAGCCGGAGACTAGCGGGAGTTCCAGATACGCAGTATTTT	CASSRRLAGVPDTQYF
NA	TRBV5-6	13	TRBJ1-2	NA	TGTGCCAGCAGCCCACCCGGGATCTATGGCTACACCTTC	CASSPPGIYGYTF
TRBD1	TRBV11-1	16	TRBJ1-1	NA	TGTGCCAGCAGCCCAGGACAGGGCATAATGAACACTGAAGCTTTCTTT	CASSPGQGIMNTEAFF
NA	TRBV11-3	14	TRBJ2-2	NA	TGTGCCAGCAGCTTAGGGAGGAACACCGGGGAGCTGTTTTTT	CASSLGRNTGELFF
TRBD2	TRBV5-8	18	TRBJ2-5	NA	TGTGCCAGCAGCAAGCCACTAGCGGGGGGACCTATACAAGAGACCCAGTACTTC	CASSKPLAGGPIQETQYF
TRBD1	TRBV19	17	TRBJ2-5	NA	TGTGCCAGTAGTATACGCGGGACAGGGGGCGCCCAGGAGACCCAGTACTTC	CASSIRGTGGAQETQYF
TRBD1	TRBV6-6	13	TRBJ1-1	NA	TGTGCCAGCAGGGACAGGGCCAACACTGAAGCTTTCTTT	CASRDRANTEAFF
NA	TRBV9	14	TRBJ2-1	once	TGTGCCAGCAGCGTAGCGGGGATAAAAAATGAGCAGTTCTTC	CASSVAGIKNEQFF
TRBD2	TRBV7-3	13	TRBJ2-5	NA	TGTGCCAGCAGCCGTAGCGGGGGGGAGACCCAGTACTTC	CASSRSGGETQYF
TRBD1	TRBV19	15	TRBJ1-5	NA	TGTGCCAGTAGATACGACAGGGGTGGCAATCAGCCCCAGCATTTT	CASRYDRGGNQPQHF
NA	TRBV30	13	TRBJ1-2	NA	TGTGCCTGCCCCGCCGGTCACTCCTATGGCTACACCTTC	CACPAGHSYGYTF
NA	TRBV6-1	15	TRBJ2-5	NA	TGTGCCAGCAGTGTGAAACTGCCCCCCCCAGAGACCCAGTACTTC	CASSVKLPPPETQYF
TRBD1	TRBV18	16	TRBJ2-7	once	TGTGCCAGCTCACTAGAAGCCGGGACAGGGGGCGACGAGCAGTACTTC	CASSLEAGTGGDEQYF
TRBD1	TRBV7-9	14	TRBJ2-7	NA	TGTGCCAGCAGCTTCGGGACAGGGAGGTACGAGCAGTACTTC	CASSFGTGRYEQYF
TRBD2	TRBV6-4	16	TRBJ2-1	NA	TGTGCCAGCACCGCTAGCGGGCGAATACCAGACAATGAGCAGTTCTTC	CASTASGRIPDNEQFF
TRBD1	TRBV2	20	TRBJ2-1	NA	TGTGCCAGCAGTGAAGAGGACAGGGCCAGGTTAGGACCCTCCTACAATGAGCAGTTCTTC	CASSEEDRARLGPSYNEQFF
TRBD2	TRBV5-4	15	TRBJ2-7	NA	TGTGCCAGCAGCTTTCGAGCGGGGGAAAATAACGAGCAGTACTTC	CASSFRAGENNEQYF
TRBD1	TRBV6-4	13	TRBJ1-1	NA	TGTGCCAGCAGAAGCCCAGGGGGCACTGAAGCTTTCTTT	CASRSPGGTEAFF
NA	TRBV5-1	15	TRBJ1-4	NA	TGCGCCAGCAGCTTGGCCGGAGGCCACGATGAAAAACTGTTTTTT	CASSLAGGHDEKLFF
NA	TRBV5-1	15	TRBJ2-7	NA	TGCGCCAGCAGCCGCGAACAGGGGGGGAGCTACGAGCAGTACTTC	CASSREQGGSYEQYF
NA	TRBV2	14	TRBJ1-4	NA	TGTGCCAGCGGCGGGTCGGAAAATAATGAAAAACTGTTTTTT	CASGGSENNEKLFF
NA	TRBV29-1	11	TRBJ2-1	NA	TGCAGCGGACTAGTGAGCAATGAGCAGTTCTTC	CSGLVSNEQFF
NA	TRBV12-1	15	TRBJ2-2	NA	TGTGCCAGCAGCTTTGGGGCAACTTGCACCGGGGAGCTGTTTTTT	CASSFGATCTGELFF
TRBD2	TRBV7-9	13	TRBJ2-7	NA	TGTGCCAGCAGCGGCGGGAGCTCCTACGAGCAGTACTTC	CASSGGSSYEQYF